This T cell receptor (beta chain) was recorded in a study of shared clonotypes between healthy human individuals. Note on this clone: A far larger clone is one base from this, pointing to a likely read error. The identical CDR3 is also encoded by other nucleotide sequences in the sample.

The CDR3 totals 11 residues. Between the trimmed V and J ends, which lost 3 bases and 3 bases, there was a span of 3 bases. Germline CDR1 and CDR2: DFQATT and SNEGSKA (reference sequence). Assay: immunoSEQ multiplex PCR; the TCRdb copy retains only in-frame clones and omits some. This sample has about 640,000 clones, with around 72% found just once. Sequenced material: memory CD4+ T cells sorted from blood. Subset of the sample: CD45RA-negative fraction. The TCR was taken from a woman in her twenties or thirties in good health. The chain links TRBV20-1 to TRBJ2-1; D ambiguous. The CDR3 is CSASFYNEQFF. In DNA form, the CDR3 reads TGCAGTGCTAGCTTCTACAATGAGCAGTTCTTC.